The entry below gives a single T cell receptor beta chain sequence along with its context. Its specificity is unknown. This specimen belongs to a study of immune evolution from preneoplasia to lung adenocarcinoma. The length of the CDR3 is 14 residues. The V gene's germline CDR1 is LGHNA and CDR2 YSLEER. V gave up 4 bases and J gave up 3 bases, with 9 bases separating them. Patients had resection in Japan or China between about 2014 and 2018. The protocol was immunoSEQ multiplex PCR, while the TCRdb copy is restricted to in-frame clones and leaves out a portion. The sample has 3,700 or so clones; under 85% are singletons. Regarding the study as a whole: Normal lung had highest clonality; later lesions appeared denser, more diverse.

The chain couples TRBV4-3 to TRBJ1-4; no reliable D call. Sequencing was performed on FFPE adjacent normal lung tissue. The sequence came from a person between 55 and 80 years old with lung adenocarcinoma. The CDR3 nucleotides are TGCGCCAGCAGCCTTCTCGGCTCTAATGAAAAACTGTTTTTT. It is translated as CASSLLGSNEKLFF.